This T cell receptor beta chain was identified during a study of T-cell reconstitution after alpha-beta-depleted transplantation in children. TCRbeta library preparation incorporated unique molecular identifiers. One entry per CDR3 protein results from TCRdb running MiXCR on the PCR reads. This sample yields 250,000 to 300,000 distinct CDR3 sequences, of which 9.9% are seen a single time; over 9.5% belongs to the top ten. This TCR was sampled from a human donor who donated a stem cell graft to a child with SCID. This specimen was PBMCs from the stem cell graft donor, taken from the stem cell graft.

The CDR3 reads CASPRPASFQTNEKLFF. DNA for the CDR3: TGTGCCAGCCCTCGTCCAGCGTCCTTTCAAACTAATGAAAAACTGTTTTTT. The chain carries TRBV21-1 and TRBJ1-4. TRBV21-1 is reported as a pseudogene. CDR3 size: 17 residues.